The present T cell receptor beta chain was sequenced within a study of cytomegalovirus exposure and HLA in healthy donors. Study-wide results and caveats: Segments of the TCR beta V type were, in most cases, productive about 90% or about 30% of the time in an earlier analysis. TRBV6-2, TRBV6-3 and some other V segments were excluded as indistinguishable. Approximately 17,000 TCR beta sequences were associated with HLA alleles at 0.05 false discovery rate in a later analysis.

As for this clone: Its antigen is unknown.

60 Vbeta and 13 Jbeta primers were used in PCR. Profiled with immunoSEQ multiplex PCR; TCRdb holds only in-frame clones, not every one. The sample consists of roughly 160,000 clones, roughly 80% of them appearing once. The CDR3 has 14 amino acids. The germline CDR1 and CDR2 sequences are SGHVS and FNYEAQ. The V end was cut by 5 bases, the J end by 9 bases, with 17 bases between. This chain uses TRBV7-6 with TRBJ2-1; weak D call: TRBD2 (6 bases). The sample comprised PBMCs. This clonotype was sampled from a female donor in good health and CMV-seronegative. The CDR3, as DNA: TGTGCCAGCAGCCCCTGGCCCACTAGCCCTGAGCAGTTCTTC. Amino acid sequence: CASSPWPTSPEQFF.